Following are 2 T cell receptor beta chains from one sample sequenced in a study of cytomegalovirus exposure and HLA in healthy donors. PCR used 60 Vbeta primers and 13 Jbeta primers. Assay used: immunoSEQ multiplex PCR; TCRdb lists only in-frame clones, some missing. Among some 140,000 clones listed, roughly 74% were seen once. The source material was PBMCs. The receptors here all came from a man between 18 and 35 years old in good health and CMV-seronegative.

The V gene is TRBV5-6, the J gene TRBJ1-3, with D hard to call. This CDR3 region has 15 residues. V was pared by 1 base and J by 4 bases, with 12 bases between. In germline, CDR1 is SGHDT, CDR2 YYEEEE. The DNA for the CDR3 is TGTGCCAGCAGCTTGCGTCCCCCGGTAGGAAACACCATATATTTT. Protein product: CASSLRPPVGNTIYF. The full variable domain, rest sourced from reference TRBV5-6 and TRBJ1-3, is DAGVTQSPTHLIKTRGQQVTLRCSPKSGHDTVSWYQQALGQGPQFIFQYYEEEERQRGNFPDRFSGHQFPNYSSELNVNALLLGDSALYLCASSLRPPVGNTIYFGEGSWLTVV.

The V and J genes are TRBV5-1 and TRBJ1-4, with D perhaps matching TRBD1 (5 bases). With 3 bases removed from V and 7 bases from J, the gap between germline ends came to 13 bases. The germline V gene encodes CDR1 SGHRS and CDR2 YFSETQ. The CDR3 extends over 14 amino acids. The CDR3 here is CASSSGDLGEKLFF. CDR3 bases: TGCGCCAGCAGCTCTGGGGACTTGGGTGAAAAACTGTTTTTT.